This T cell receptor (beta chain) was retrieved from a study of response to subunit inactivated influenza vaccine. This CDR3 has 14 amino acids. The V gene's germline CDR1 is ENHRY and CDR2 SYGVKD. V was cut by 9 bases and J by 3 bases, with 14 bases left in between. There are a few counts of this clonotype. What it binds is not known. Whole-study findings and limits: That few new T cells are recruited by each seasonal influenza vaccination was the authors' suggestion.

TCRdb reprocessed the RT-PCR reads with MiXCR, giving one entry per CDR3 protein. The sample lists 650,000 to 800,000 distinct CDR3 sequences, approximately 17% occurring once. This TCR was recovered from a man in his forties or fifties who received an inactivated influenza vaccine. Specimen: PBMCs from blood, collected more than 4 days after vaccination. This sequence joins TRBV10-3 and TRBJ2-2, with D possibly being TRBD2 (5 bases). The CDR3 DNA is TGTGCCATGACGAGGGATTTGGACACCGGGGAGCTGTTTTTT. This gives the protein CAMTRDLDTGELFF.